This T cell receptor beta chain was identified in a study of blood T cell repertoires in COVID-19. V shed 5 bases, J shed 6 bases, and the junction held 8 bases outside the gene matches. CDR1 is MGHRA and CDR2 is YSYEKL in the germline V gene. The CDR3 has 14 residues. Study processing details: Cell counts per sample came from amplifying reference gene primers. Sequenced by immunoSEQ multiplex PCR; TCRdb stores in-frame clones only, minus some. That table furnishes V, J and clone size, whereas the DNA furnished D and trimming. The sample lists hundreds of thousands of clones, about 80% occurring once. Those who participated ranged in age from 18 to 89 years and resided in about two dozen US areas. Clinical histories supplied by participants themselves formed the basis of cohort assignment.

This sequence originates from a woman in her forties or fifties who had been exposed to COVID-19. This chain links TRBV4-1 with TRBJ2-7, with TRBD2 matching 9 bases. Sequenced input: PBMCs or T cells enriched from blood (not recorded which). In DNA, the CDR3 is TGCGCCAGCAGCAGAGGAGCGGGGGGATTCGAGCAGTACTTC. It translates to CASSRGAGGFEQYF.